Following are 19 T cell receptor beta chains from one sample sequenced in a study of cytomegalovirus exposure and HLA in healthy donors. Sequencing used immunoSEQ multiplex PCR; TCRdb keeps in-frame clones, though not all of them. The table lists 200,000 to 250,000 clones, about nine tenths of them singletons. Sequenced: PBMCs. These receptors all stem from a woman aged 18-29 years in good health and CMV-seropositive.

The J gene is TRBJ2-7, the V gene TRBV27; maybe TRBD1 (6 bases). Looked up from germline, CDR1 is MNHEY and CDR2 is SMNVEV (reference sequence). V was clipped by 1 base and J by 7 bases, with 14 bases between them. The CDR3 runs 14 residues. The DNA of the CDR3 is TGTGCCAGCAGTTTATACGGGACACCTTCTGAGCAGTACTTC. Protein: CASSLYGTPSEQYF.

The chain carries TRBV9 and TRBJ2-7; TRBD1 matches 11 bases. Trimming cost V 4 bases and J 4 bases; bases outside gene matches: 10. Per the germline V gene, CDR1 is SGDLS and CDR2 is YYNGEE. This CDR3 has 16 amino acids. CDR3 protein: CASSSGGTGGLYEQYF. The CDR3 region has the DNA TGTGCCAGCAGCTCCGGGGGGACAGGGGGTCTATACGAGCAGTACTTC.

The DNA for the CDR3 is TGTGCCAGCAGCCAAGATAAGCTAGCGGGATCTTACAATGAGCAGTTCTTC. This translates into CASSQDKLAGSYNEQFF. This chain joins TRBV4-2 and TRBJ2-1, with TRBD2 matching over 9 bases. Germline V gene sequence: CDR1 LGHNA, CDR2 YNFKEQ. The V and J ends lost 0 bases and 4 bases, in that order; junction bases with no gene match: 7. The CDR3 is 17 residues long.

CDR3 nucleotides: TGTGCCAGCAGCTTAGCGCTCCCAGGGATAGGGACTGAAGCTTTCTTT. Residues: CASSLALPGIGTEAFF. The chain joins TRBV7-8 to TRBJ1-1, with TRBD1 as a possible D gene (5 bases). This CDR3 spans 16 amino acids. CDR1 SGHVS and CDR2 FQNEAQ come from the germline V gene. Trimming left V 0 bases short and J 5 bases short, with 16 bases between. Complete variable domain (other parts from reference TRBV7-8 and TRBJ1-1): GAGVSQSPRYKVAKRGQDVALRCDPISGHVSLFWYQQALGQGPEFLTYFQNEAQLDKSGLPSDRFFAERPEGSVSTLKIQRTQQEDSAVYLCASSLALPGIGTEAFFGQGTRLTVV.

The chain carries TRBV29-1 and TRBJ1-4; D uncertain. Trimming took 4 bases from V and 7 from J, leaving 7 bases between them. This CDR3 has 11 amino acids. Per germline, CDR1 SQVTM and CDR2 ANQGSEA. CDR3 bases: TGCAGCGTTGGAGGTTTTGAAAAACTGTTTTTT. It specifies CSVGGFEKLFF.

The rearrangement uses TRBV6-5 and TRBJ2-3, with D possibly TRBD2 on 6 matching bases. V was shortened by 5 bases and J by 2 bases, with 11 bases between the two germline ends. The germline gives CDR1 MNHEY, CDR2 SVGAGI. This CDR3 is built from 14 residues. The CDR3 loop is CASSPGTDTDTQYF. The CDR3 region has the DNA TGTGCCAGCAGTCCCGGGACTGACACAGATACGCAGTATTTT.

The chain combines TRBV5-4 with TRBJ2-4; 9 nucleotides match TRBD2. The trim removed 3 bases at V and 2 bases at J, leaving 3 bases unmatched. The V gene's germline CDR1 is SGHNT and CDR2 YYREEE (reference sequence). This CDR3 region has 15 residues. CDR3 protein: CASSSAGGTKNIQYF. The CDR3 DNA follows: TGTGCCAGCAGCTCAGCGGGAGGCACCAAAAACATTCAGTACTTC. Together with reference TRBV5-4 and TRBJ2-4, the CDR3 gives the full variable domain: ETGVTQSPTHLIKTRGQQVTLRCSSQSGHNTVSWYQQALGQGPQFIFQYYREEENGRGNFPPRFSGLQFPNYSSELNVNALELDDSALYLCASSSAGGTKNIQYFGAGTRLSVL.

V gene TRBV5-1 combines with J gene TRBJ1-4, with 9 bases lining up with TRBD1. Germline CDR1 is SGHRS and CDR2 is YFSETQ. The CDR3 contains 15 residues. After removal of 4 bases from V and 4 bases from J, the junction contained 5 bases not matched to a gene. In nucleotides, the CDR3 is TGCGCCAGCAGCCGAGGGGGACAGGGTAATGAAAAACTGTTTTTT. This codes for CASSRGGQGNEKLFF.

The chain uses TRBV28 and TRBJ2-5; D perhaps matches TRBD2 (5 bases). The CDR3 is 15 amino acids. V lost 8 bases, J lost 2 bases, and 18 bases lay in between. The germline gives CDR1 MDHEN, CDR2 SYDVKM. The CDR3 sequence is CASSPGLQTQETQYF. Written as DNA, the CDR3 is TGTGCCAGCTCTCCTGGACTCCAGACTCAAGAGACCCAGTACTTC.

CDR3 sequence reads: CASKTGTRANTGELFF. CDR3 DNA: TGCGCCAGCAAAACCGGGACTAGAGCGAACACCGGGGAGCTGTTTTTT. J is TRBJ2-2 and V is TRBV5-1, with 8 positions matching TRBD2. Losses at the gene ends were 6 bases for V and 0 bases for J; bases not matched to a gene: 7. In germline, CDR1 is SGHRS, CDR2 YFSETQ. The CDR3 runs to 16 residues.

The J gene is TRBJ2-7, the V gene TRBV29-1, with 7 bases aligning to TRBD1. V trimming: 3 bases; J trimming: 6 bases; junction bases outside the gene matches: 8. Germline assignment: CDR1 SQVTM and CDR2 ANQGSEA. The CDR3 is 13 residues long. In DNA, the CDR3 is TGCAGCGTTGAGACAGGGAGCGCCCTCGAGCAGTACTTC. It codes for CSVETGSALEQYF.

The rearrangement uses TRBV12-5 and TRBJ2-7, with 10 bases identical to TRBD1. V dropped 4 bases and J dropped 3; count of bases not matched to a gene: 6. The CDR3 runs to 15 residues. Germline V gene data show CDR1 as LGHNT and CDR2 as FRNRAP. The CDR3, as DNA: TGTGCTAGTGGTTCCCTAGGGACAGGGGACTACGAGCAGTACTTC. It codes for CASGSLGTGDYEQYF.

This clone was detected only a few times. This rearrangement joins TRBV28 to TRBJ1-5, with D uncertain. V lost 5 bases to trimming and J lost 12 bases, with 8 bases between them. Looked up from germline, CDR1 is MDHEN and CDR2 is SYDVKM. The CDR3 runs to 10 residues. CDR3 nucleotides: TGTGCCAGCAGTACGGGTAGCCAGCATTTT. It encodes CASSTGSQHF. Using reference TRBV28 and TRBJ1-5 for the parts outside the CDR3, the full variable domain is DVKVTQSSRYLVKRTGEKVFLECVQDMDHENMFWYRQDPGLGLRLIYFSYDVKMKEKGDIPEGYSVSREKKERFSLILESASTNQTSMYLCASSTGSQHFGDGTRLSIL.

This clone occurred once. V is TRBV11-2 and J is TRBJ2-1; a possible D gene is TRBD1 (5 bases). Trimming shortened V by 3 bases and J by 0 bases, and 9 bases separated the two germline ends. CDR3 length: 15 amino acids. Germline loops: CDR1 SGHAT, CDR2 FQNNGV. DNA of the CDR3: TGTGCCAGCAGCTTTGACAGAAGCTCCTACAATGAGCAGTTCTTC. Protein product: CASSFDRSSYNEQFF.

The chain combines TRBV18 with TRBJ1-4, with D hard to call. V lost 6 bases and J lost 4, with 9 bases in between. Per germline, CDR1 KGHSH and CDR2 LQKENI. The CDR3 loop spans 13 amino acids. The CDR3: CASSEGLNEKLFF. CDR3 nucleotides: TGTGCCAGCTCCGAGGGCCTTAATGAAAAACTGTTTTTT.

V usage is TRBV29-1 and J usage is TRBJ2-1, with 15 bases identical to TRBD2. This CDR3 has 19 amino acids. The germline V gene has CDR1 SQVTM and CDR2 ANQGSEA. V gave up 1 base and J gave up 0 bases; unmatched junction bases: 7. Here the CDR3 reads CSVEGGLAGGKDSYNEQFF. The CDR3 DNA sequence: TGCAGCGTTGAAGGGGGACTAGCGGGAGGAAAGGACTCCTACAATGAGCAGTTCTTC.

V and J are TRBV9 and TRBJ1-2; no firm D call. The CDR3 sequence is 16 residues long. The V gene's germline CDR1 is SGDLS and CDR2 YYNGEE. Trimming pared 3 bases from V and 0 bases from J, leaving 15 bases between. CDR3 amino acids: CASSGSDVRANYGYTF. The CDR3 nucleotides are TGTGCCAGCAGCGGATCTGATGTAAGAGCTAACTATGGCTACACCTTC.

The CDR3 protein is CASRKSGTGLGQYF. CDR3 coding DNA: TGTGCCAGCCGAAAATCCGGGACAGGGTTGGGGCAGTACTTC. The chain is built from TRBV27 and TRBJ2-7; 9 bases are shared with TRBD1. The CDR3 is made up of 14 amino acids. V gave up 8 bases and J gave up 9 bases; unmatched junction bases: 14. Looked up from germline, CDR1 is MNHEY and CDR2 is SMNVEV (reference sequence).

J is TRBJ2-2 and V is TRBV6-5; the D gene is possibly TRBD1 (5 bases). CDR1 is MNHEY, CDR2 SVGAGI, per germline. Between the trimmed V and J ends, which lost 7 bases and 3 bases, there was a span of 9 bases. The CDR3 loop spans 13 amino acids. For the CDR3, the DNA is TGTGCCAGCACCTCAGGGTACACCGGGGAGCTGTTTTTT. This gives the protein CASTSGYTGELFF.